This T cell receptor beta chain is drawn from a study of shared clonotypes between healthy human individuals. Trimming left V 1 base short and J 1 base short, with 7 bases between. Germline CDR1 reads SGHAT; CDR2 reads FQNNGV. The CDR3 length is 14 residues. TCRdb's table, derived via immunoSEQ multiplex PCR, lists solely in-frame clones and lacks some. In the table there are roughly 530,000 clones, less than 96% of which are singletons. The chain employs TRBV11-2 and TRBJ1-1, with D unclear. Sequenced material: naive CD4+ T cells sorted from blood. Subset indicated: CD45RA+ positively selected. This TCR was sampled from a woman in her twenties or thirties in good health. CDR3 nucleotides: TGTGCCAGCAGCTTAGTAACGGGGAACACTGAAGCTTTCTTT. This sequence encodes CASSLVTGNTEAFF.